The rows below give T cell receptor beta chains drawn from one sample of a study of blood T cell repertoires in COVID-19. Generated by immunoSEQ multiplex PCR, the TCRdb table keeps only in-frame clones and is missing some. The profile covers roughly 260,000 clones, with roughly 90% appearing a single time and less than 5% taken by the ten largest. Material: peripheral blood. The receptors shown here come from a man aged 60 to 69 who had recovered from COVID-19. Each CDR3 is given with its conserved first and last residue. The D gene is left open where the match is weak. Clone size is shown for a subset of rows, as once, few, many or a class of expanded clone.

cdr3_nt,cdr3_aa,j_call,d_call,v_call,clone_size
TGTGCCAGCAGTCGAGACAGAAACTATGGCTACACCTTC,CASSRDRNYGYTF,TRBJ1-2,.,TRBV6-5,.
TGTGCCAGCCACCCTCACATCCTAAGCGGGGGGGCCTCAGATACGCAGTATTTT,CASHPHILSGGASDTQYF,TRBJ2-3,TRBD2,TRBV2,.
TGCAGCTCAAACGACAGGGTAAAGACCCAGTACTTC,CSSNDRVKTQYF,TRBJ2-5,TRBD1,TRBV29-1,.
TGTGCCACCAGTGATAACAGGGGAAGCAATCAGCCCCAGCATTTT,CATSDNRGSNQPQHF,TRBJ1-5,TRBD1,TRBV24-1,.
TGTGCCAGCAGTGAACGGGTCGGAGCAGGGGGCGAGCAGTACTTC,CASSERVGAGGEQYF,TRBJ2-7,TRBD1,TRBV2,.
TGTGCCAGCAGGTCACAGGGATTCTCTGGAAACACCATATATTTT,CASRSQGFSGNTIYF,TRBJ1-3,.,TRBV25-1,.
TGTGCCAGCACCTCAGGGGCGGTCGCAAAAGCTTTCTTT,CASTSGAVAKAFF,TRBJ1-1,.,TRBV6-5,.
TGTGCCAGCAGCTTGGCAGCAGCGGCCCCTGAAGCTTTCTTT,CASSLAAAAPEAFF,TRBJ1-1,.,TRBV5-8,.
TGTGCCAGTAGTAGGGACAGATATAGCAATCAGCCCCAGCATTTT,CASSRDRYSNQPQHF,TRBJ1-5,TRBD1,TRBV19,.
TGCGCCAGCAGCTTGGTCTCAACTAATGAAAAACTGTTTTTT,CASSLVSTNEKLFF,TRBJ1-4,.,TRBV5-1,.
TGTGCCACCAGGGGACACCTCCAAGAGACCCAGTACTTC,CATRGHLQETQYF,TRBJ2-5,.,TRBV24-1,once
TGTGCCAGCAGCCCCGTTAACTCTGGGGCCAACGTCCTGACTTTC,CASSPVNSGANVLTF,TRBJ2-6,.,TRBV5-6,.
TGCGCCAGCAGCTTGGACAGAGCGAACACTGAAGCTTTCTTT,CASSLDRANTEAFF,TRBJ1-1,.,TRBV5-1,.
TGTGCCAGCAGCTTAACGAGAACAGGGGATGGCTACACCTTC,CASSLTRTGDGYTF,TRBJ1-2,TRBD1,TRBV7-3,.
TGTGCCAGCAGCCAAATTAGGGGCAACACAGATACGCAGTATTTT,CASSQIRGNTDTQYF,TRBJ2-3,.,TRBV14,.
TGCGCCAGCAGCTTGGCTACCGGGACAGATGGAAAACTGTTTTTT,CASSLATGTDGKLFF,TRBJ1-4,TRBD1,TRBV5-1,.